This entry lists 3 T cell receptor beta chains sequenced from one sample in a study of blood T cell repertoires in COVID-19. Method: immunoSEQ multiplex PCR; TCRdb's copy keeps in-frame clones and lacks some. This table has roughly 38,000 clones, approximately 78% appearing once. Sequencing was done on a sample of peripheral blood. These TCRs come from a man between 60 and 75 years old in a cohort sampled during active COVID-19.

This clone was seen only once. This chain uses TRBV5-4 with TRBJ1-6, with D possibly matching TRBD1 (6 bases). Trimming cost V 6 bases and J 3 bases, with 7 bases left between them. The germline V gene encodes CDR1 SGHNT and CDR2 YYREEE (reference sequence). The CDR3 has 13 residues. The CDR3 nucleotides read TGTGCCAGCAAGGACAGCTATAATTCACCCCTCCACTTT. Protein: CASKDSYNSPLHF.

This chain uses TRBV29-1 with TRBJ1-1, with a weak D call TRBD1 (6 bases). The CDR3 contains 12 residues. Per germline, CDR1 SQVTM and CDR2 ANQGSEA. The germline V and J ends were trimmed by 7 bases and 3 bases, with 12 bases remaining between them. The CDR3 spells CSALTGYTEAFF. The CDR3 bases are TGCAGCGCCCTGACAGGCTACACTGAAGCTTTCTTT.

This chain connects TRBV28 to TRBJ2-7; possibly TRBD2 for D (7 bases). Germline V gene lookup returns CDR1 MDHEN and CDR2 SYDVKM. Trimming removed 6 bases at V and 3 bases at J, with 18 bases between. This CDR3 contains 15 residues. The CDR3 DNA reads TGTGCCAGCAGCCCACGGGGGGCTCGGCGCTACGAGCAGTACTTC. As protein: CASSPRGARRYEQYF.